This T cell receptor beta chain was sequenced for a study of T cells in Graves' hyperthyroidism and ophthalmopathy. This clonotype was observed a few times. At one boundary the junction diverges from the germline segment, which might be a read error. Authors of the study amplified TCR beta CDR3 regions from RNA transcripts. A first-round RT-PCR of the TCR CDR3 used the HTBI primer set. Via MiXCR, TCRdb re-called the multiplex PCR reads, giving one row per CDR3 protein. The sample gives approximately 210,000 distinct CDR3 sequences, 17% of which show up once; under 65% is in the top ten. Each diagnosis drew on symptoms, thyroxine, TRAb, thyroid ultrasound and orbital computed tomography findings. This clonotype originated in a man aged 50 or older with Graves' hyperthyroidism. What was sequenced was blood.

CDR3 in amino acids: CASSLPTGGPGNTVYF. The DNA for the CDR3 is TGCGCCAGCAGCTTGCCTACGGGGGGGCCTGGAAACACCGTATATTTT. The chain recombines TRBV5-1 with TRBJ1-3, with D possibly matching TRBD1 (6 bases). The CDR3 consists of 16 residues. Germline V gene sequence: CDR1 SGHRS, CDR2 YFSETQ.